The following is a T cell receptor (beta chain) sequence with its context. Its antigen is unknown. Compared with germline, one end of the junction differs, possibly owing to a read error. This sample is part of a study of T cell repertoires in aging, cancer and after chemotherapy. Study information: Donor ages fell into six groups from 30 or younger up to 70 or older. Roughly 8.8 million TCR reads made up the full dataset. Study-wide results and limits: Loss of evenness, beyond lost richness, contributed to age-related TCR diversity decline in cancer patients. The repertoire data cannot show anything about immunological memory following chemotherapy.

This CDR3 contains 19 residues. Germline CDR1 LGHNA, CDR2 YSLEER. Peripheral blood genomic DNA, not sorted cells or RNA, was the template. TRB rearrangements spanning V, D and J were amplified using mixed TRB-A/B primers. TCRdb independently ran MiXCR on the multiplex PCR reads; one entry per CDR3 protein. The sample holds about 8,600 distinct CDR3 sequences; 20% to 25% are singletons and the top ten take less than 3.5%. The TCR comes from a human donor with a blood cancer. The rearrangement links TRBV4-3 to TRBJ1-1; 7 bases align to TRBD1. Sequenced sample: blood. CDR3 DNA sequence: TGTGCCAGCAGCCACCACCTCCCGGGACAGTCGGGCAGGGACACTGAAGCTTTCTTT. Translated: CASSHHLPGQSGRDTEAFF.